A selection of T cell receptor beta chains follows, all from one sample in a study of naive and memory T cell subsets. Each CDR3 protein is one row after TCRdb ran MiXCR on the UMI-ligation and nested PCR reads. The sample lists 140,000 to 150,000 distinct CDR3 sequences; about 15% were seen once. Sequencing was done on a sample of naive CD4+ T cells from blood. The source of these receptors is a human donor in good health. Both conserved end residues are part of each CDR3. The D gene is left open where the match is weak. Clone size is given for some rows only: seen once, a few or many times, or a class if the clone is expanded.

V gene,clone size,D gene,J gene,CDR3 DNA,CDR3 protein
TRBV18,NA,NA,TRBJ1-1,TGTGCCAGCTCACCACCTCTGGGGAGAACAACTGAAGCTTTCTTT,CASSPPLGRTTEAFF
TRBV27,few,TRBD2,TRBJ2-3,TGTGCCAGCAGTAGGGGACTAGCGGGAGGGCCCGTGCAGTATTTT,CASSRGLAGGPVQYF
TRBV30,NA,NA,TRBJ2-7,TGTGCCTGGAGTGTACAGATCGAGCAGTACTTC,CAWSVQIEQYF
TRBV10-3,NA,NA,TRBJ1-4,TGTGCCATCAGTGAGTCACCCGAAAATGAAAAACTGTTTTTT,CAISESPENEKLFF
TRBV28,NA,TRBD2,TRBJ2-1,TGTGCCAGCAGTCGACTAGCCCTAAGCTCCTACAATGAGCAGTTCTTC,CASSRLALSSYNEQFF
TRBV5-4,NA,TRBD2,TRBJ2-7,TGTGCCAGCAGCTTGGGGGGTGCTAGCGGATACGAGCAGTACTTC,CASSLGGASGYEQYF
TRBV20-1,many,NA,TRBJ1-1,TGCAGTGCGATTGAGGGGGGTAGCACTGAAGCTTTCTTT,CSAIEGGSTEAFF
TRBV9,NA,NA,TRBJ1-2,TGTGCCAGCAGCGTAGACGGCACCTATGGCTACACCTTC,CASSVDGTYGYTF
TRBV29-1,NA,NA,TRBJ2-7,TGCAGCGTTGCCCGACGGACCAACGAGCAGTACTTC,CSVARRTNEQYF
TRBV3-1,NA,TRBD1,TRBJ2-4,TGTGCCAGCAGCCCTGCCGGGGACAGGGCGGACATTCAGTACTTC,CASSPAGDRADIQYF
TRBV18,few,TRBD2,TRBJ2-1,TGTGCCAGCTCACCCGGACTAGCGGGAGGGTTGGATGAGCAGTTCTTC,CASSPGLAGGLDEQFF
TRBV30,few,NA,TRBJ2-1,TGTGCCTGGAGTTCCCGGGTAAATGAGCAGTTCTTC,CAWSSRVNEQFF
TRBV2,few,NA,TRBJ2-1,TGTGCCAGCAGGTTTGACGCGAATGAGCAGTTCTTC,CASRFDANEQFF
TRBV20-1,NA,TRBD1,TRBJ1-6,TGCAGTGCTCGCCTTGGACAGGGGGCGCGGGCTTCACCCCTCCACTTT,CSARLGQGARASPLHF
TRBV12-3/TRBV12-4,few,TRBD2,TRBJ2-5,TGTGCCAGCAGTTTACTTAGCGGGAGGCCCCAAGAGACCCAGTACTTC,CASSLLSGRPQETQYF
TRBV2,few,TRBD1,TRBJ2-3,TGTGCCAACGGAGAGGGGGCGGACACAGATACGCAGTATTTT,CANGEGADTDTQYF
TRBV12-3/TRBV12-4,NA,NA,TRBJ1-2,TGTGCCAGCAGTTCGGGTCGGACAGCTTCCTCTTATGGCTACACCTTC,CASSSGRTASSYGYTF
TRBV11-2,NA,NA,TRBJ1-1,TGTGCCAGCAGCGAATGGGACACCCAGAACACTGAAGCTTTCTTT,CASSEWDTQNTEAFF
TRBV29-1,NA,NA,TRBJ2-5,TGCAGCGTTGGCCTCCAAGAGACCCAGTACTTC,CSVGLQETQYF
TRBV7-2,NA,NA,TRBJ2-3,TGTGCCAGCAGCTTAGCGGGAGTAGCGAGCGCAGATACGCAGTATTTT,CASSLAGVASADTQYF
TRBV7-2,NA,TRBD2,TRBJ2-2,TGTGCCAGCAGCCCAAGTCGGGGGCTAGCGGGAGGGCCGGGCACCGGGGAGCTGTTTTTT,CASSPSRGLAGGPGTGELFF
TRBV24-1,NA,TRBD1,TRBJ2-1,TGTGCCACCAGTGACTCGACAGGGGAAAACTACAATGAGCAGTTCTTC,CATSDSTGENYNEQFF
TRBV28,few,NA,TRBJ1-1,TGTGCCAGCAGCCCCGGCGGGAACGCGAACACTGAAGCTTTCTTT,CASSPGGNANTEAFF
TRBV10-3,few,NA,TRBJ2-1,TGTGCCATCAGTGAGCCGGGAAGTCGTCTGGTGGATGAGCAGTTCTTC,CAISEPGSRLVDEQFF
TRBV6-2/TRBV6-3,few,TRBD1,TRBJ1-6,TGTGCCAGCAGGCGATCCGCTCAGGGGGCCCGTAATTCACCCCTCCACTTT,CASRRSAQGARNSPLHF
TRBV20-1,few,NA,TRBJ2-1,TGCAGTGCTAGAGATAGGCGGGCTAGTGAGCAGTTCTTC,CSARDRRASEQFF
TRBV30,NA,NA,TRBJ2-7,TGTGCCTGGACCGCCGACCACGAGCAGTACTTC,CAWTADHEQYF
TRBV13,NA,TRBD2,TRBJ2-3,TGTGCCAGCAGCTTGGGACTAGCGTCTACGGGAGGGAGCACAGATACGCAGTATTTT,CASSLGLASTGGSTDTQYF
TRBV12-3/TRBV12-4,NA,NA,TRBJ1-4,TGTGCCAGCAGTTTATCAGGGTCAACTAATGAAAAACTGTTTTTT,CASSLSGSTNEKLFF
TRBV7-2,NA,NA,TRBJ2-1,TGTGCCAGCAGCTTAGGACGGCGGGTCGGGGGTGAGCAGTTCTTC,CASSLGRRVGGEQFF
TRBV29-1,NA,NA,TRBJ2-1,TGCAGCGTTGCAGAAACAGTTTACAATGAGCAGTTCTTC,CSVAETVYNEQFF
TRBV10-3,few,TRBD2,TRBJ2-3,TGTGCCACGCTCGCCGGGACTAGCGGCACAGATACGCAGTATTTT,CATLAGTSGTDTQYF
TRBV7-2,NA,TRBD1,TRBJ1-1,TGTGCCAGCAGCTTCTTACAGGGGGCCGGGAACACTGAAGCTTTCTTT,CASSFLQGAGNTEAFF
TRBV20-1,few,TRBD2,TRBJ2-1,TGCAGTGCTCCGATAGCGGGTACTTACAATGAGCAGTTCTTC,CSAPIAGTYNEQFF
TRBV19,few,TRBD2,TRBJ2-1,TGTGCCAGTAGTATAGAAAGCGGGAGAGGTGACAATGAGCAGTTCTTC,CASSIESGRGDNEQFF
TRBV29-1,NA,NA,TRBJ1-1,TGCAGCGTTGAAGGTGTAGTTTGGGACTTTGAAGCTTTCTTT,CSVEGVVWDFEAFF
TRBV20-1,NA,TRBD2,TRBJ2-1,TGCAGTGCTAGTCGGCGGGCGGGAGGGCCCCACAATGAGCAGTTCTTC,CSASRRAGGPHNEQFF
TRBV20-1,few,NA,TRBJ1-6,TGCAGTGCTAGAGATAGCCGCTCGAGGCCCTATAATTCACCCCTCCACTTT,CSARDSRSRPYNSPLHF
TRBV12-3/TRBV12-4,NA,NA,TRBJ1-5,TGTGCCAGCAGAAATAGCAATCAGCCCCAGCATTTT,CASRNSNQPQHF
TRBV6-1,many,TRBD1,TRBJ1-2,TGTGCCAGCAGGGTATCGACAGGGGACGTCTATGGCTACACCTTC,CASRVSTGDVYGYTF
TRBV19,few,TRBD2,TRBJ2-7,TGTGCCAGTAGTATAGACGGGAGGGCCGGCTACGAGCAGTACTTC,CASSIDGRAGYEQYF
TRBV20-1,few,TRBD1,TRBJ2-2,TGCAGTGCTTCACGGTCGGCAGGGGGCGCCCGCCGGGAGCTGTTTTTT,CSASRSAGGARRELFF
TRBV3-1,few,NA,TRBJ1-1,TGTGCCAGCAGCCAAGGTTCAAAAACCACTGAAGCTTTCTTT,CASSQGSKTTEAFF
TRBV12-3/TRBV12-4,NA,NA,TRBJ2-5,TGTGCCAGCAGCCGAAAGGCAGGGGTGAAATCGGAAGAGACCCAGTACTTC,CASSRKAGVKSEETQYF
TRBV10-3,NA,NA,TRBJ2-1,TGTGCCATCAGGAAAAGTTACGACAATGAGCAGTTCTTC,CAIRKSYDNEQFF
TRBV7-3,NA,TRBD2,TRBJ2-3,TGTGCCAGCAGCTTAACCGCGACTAGCGGAGACACAGATACGCAGTATTTT,CASSLTATSGDTDTQYF
TRBV3-1,NA,TRBD1,TRBJ1-5,TGTGCCAGCAGCCAAGGCCCCGGGACAGGGGGATTCGAAGGCAATCAGCCCCAGCATTTT,CASSQGPGTGGFEGNQPQHF
TRBV29-1,few,NA,TRBJ1-1,TGCAGCGCTCAGGGCATACGGAGTGAGGCTGAAGCTTTCTTT,CSAQGIRSEAEAFF
TRBV4-3,few,TRBD1,TRBJ1-4,TGCGCCAGCAGCCAAGAAGCAGGGGGTTCCACTAATGAAAAACTGTTTTTT,CASSQEAGGSTNEKLFF